This T cell receptor beta chain was sequenced during a study of blood T cell repertoires in COVID-19. Sequencing was performed with immunoSEQ multiplex PCR; in TCRdb, only in-frame clones are kept and a portion is missing. The table includes 140,000 to 150,000 clones, just under 85% detected once. V shed 5 bases, J shed 7 bases, and the junction held 4 bases outside the gene matches. CDR3 length: 13 residues. Per the germline V gene, CDR1 is LGHDT and CDR2 is YNNKEL (reference sequence). V usage is TRBV3-1 (or the pseudogene TRBV3-2) and J usage is TRBJ1-5, with 8 nucleotides matching TRBD1. Sequencing used peripheral blood. This TCR came from a middle-aged woman with active or convalescent COVID-19. The CDR3 here is CASSYTGGQPQHF. CDR3 nucleotide sequence: TGTGCCAGCAGCTATACAGGGGGGCAGCCCCAGCATTTT.